This T cell receptor beta chain was sequenced for a study of shared clonotypes between healthy human individuals. Under the authors' procedure: ImmunoSEQ output held junction-only sequences without quality scores, so filtering differed. Only in-frame clones appear in the TCRdb table, and some are missing; sequencing was by immunoSEQ multiplex PCR. That table gives V, J and clone size, and the DNA gave D and trimming. The repertoire has a few million clones, less than 95% of them found once; the top ten carry 0.3% to 0.4%. Per the germline V gene, CDR1 is MNHEY and CDR2 is SVGAGI. V was shortened by 6 bases and J by 0 bases, with 12 bases between the two germline ends. The CDR3 is 15 residues long.

Sequenced material: naive CD4+ T cells from PBMCs. The subset here: CD45RA+ positively selected. The TCR sequence derives from a man between 18 and 35 years old in good health. Some clones in this sample may be carry-over from other donors' samples. This chain connects TRBV6-5 to TRBJ1-3; unclear D gene. DNA of the CDR3: TGTGCCAGCAGCTTGGACGCCTACTCTGGAAACACCATATATTTT. Translation gives CASSLDAYSGNTIYF.